The next 24 T cell receptor beta chains were all read from a single sample in a study of T cells of healthy individuals. TCRdb re-called the 5' RACE reads with MiXCR, one entry per CDR3 protein. The table has some 100,000 distinct CDR3 sequences, roughly 15% seen once. The receptors here all came from a human donor in good health.

This clonotype was seen more than once but under ten times. J is TRBJ2-1 and V is TRBV4-3; D is perhaps TRBD2 (5 bases). V was trimmed by 4 bases and J by 9 bases, leaving 10 bases between them. Germline lookup yields CDR1 LGHNA and CDR2 YSLEER. CDR3 length equals 12 residues. CDR3 DNA: TGCGCCAGCAGCCCTCCCCGGGGTGAGCAGTTCTTC. It translates to CASSPPRGEQFF.

The chain joins TRBV3-1 to TRBJ2-5; D gene ambiguous. Germline V gene lookup returns CDR1 LGHDT and CDR2 YNNKEL (reference sequence). The CDR3 consists of 13 residues. V lost 6 bases and J lost 0, with 8 bases in between. CDR3 sequence: CASSSTYQETQYF. CDR3 in DNA: TGTGCCAGCAGTTCCACATACCAAGAGACCCAGTACTTC.

Ten or more counts support this clonotype. The rearrangement uses TRBV10-2 and TRBJ2-1; D not certain. Germline V gene sequence: CDR1 WSHSY, CDR2 SAAADI. The CDR3 spans 10 residues. V dropped 10 bases and J dropped 9 bases, with 10 bases sitting between them. The CDR3 DNA reads TGCGCCACCTACTCGGGTGAGCAGTTCTTC. Translated: CATYSGEQFF.

This clonotype was observed a handful of times. The CDR3, as DNA: TGTGCCAGCAGCCCGCAGGGACTAGGAGGCCAAGAGACCCAGTACTTC. It specifies CASSPQGLGGQETQYF. V is TRBV7-8 and J is TRBJ2-5, with 8 bases lining up with TRBD2. CDR1 SGHVS and CDR2 FQNEAQ come from the germline V gene. Unmatched junction bases numbered 9, after V lost 5 bases and J lost 1 base. This CDR3 region has 16 residues. Full variable domain (rest looked up from reference TRBV7-8 and TRBJ2-5): GAGVSQSPRYKVAKRGQDVALRCDPISGHVSLFWYQQALGQGPEFLTYFQNEAQLDKSGLPSDRFFAERPEGSVSTLKIQRTQQEDSAVYLCASSPQGLGGQETQYFGPGTRLLVL.

The chain couples TRBV12-3 or TRBV12-4 to TRBJ2-7, with D possibly being TRBD2 (6 bases). The CDR3 length is 14 residues. Deletions cut 8 bases from V and 0 bases from J, with 14 bases between. DNA of the CDR3: TGTGCCAGCCAGAGCGGGCCGAGCTCCTACGAGCAGTACTTC. The encoded protein is CASQSGPSSYEQYF.

V and J are TRBV2 and TRBJ2-3; D possibly matches TRBD1 or TRBD2 (5 bases each). V was clipped by 6 bases and J by 5 bases, with 21 bases between them. CDR3 length: 16 amino acids. Per the germline V gene, CDR1 is SNHLY and CDR2 is FYNNEI. This chain's CDR3 is CASRESGPRFKDTQYF. In nucleotides, the CDR3 is TGTGCCAGCAGGGAGTCGGGACCGCGATTTAAAGATACGCAGTATTTT.

This clonotype was counted only a few times. The V call is TRBV11-2, the J call TRBJ1-1; no reliable D call. Germline values: CDR1 SGHAT, CDR2 FQNNGV. V lost 1 base and J 3 bases, leaving 18 bases between the germline ends. The CDR3 is 17 amino acids. The CDR3 bases are TGTGCCAGCAGCTTAGGCCTTGGCGTCCGGAGGGACACTGAAGCTTTCTTT. This codes for CASSLGLGVRRDTEAFF. Using reference TRBV11-2 and TRBJ1-1 for the parts outside the CDR3, the full variable domain is EAGVAQSPRYKIIEKRQSVAFWCNPISGHATLYWYQQILGQGPKLLIQFQNNGVVDDSQLPKDRFSAERLKGVDSTLKIQPAKLEDSAVYLCASSLGLGVRRDTEAFFGQGTRLTVV.

This clonotype was counted many times. V usage is TRBV28 and J usage is TRBJ1-6, with D perhaps matching TRBD1 (6 bases). V was clipped by 5 bases and J by 12 bases, with 14 bases between them. CDR1 is MDHEN, CDR2 SYDVKM, per germline. The CDR3 consists of 13 residues. CDR3 bases: TGTGCCAGCAGTATAGCCGGGACACTACCCCTCCACTTT. Translated, it gives CASSIAGTLPLHF. Complete variable domain (other parts from reference TRBV28 and TRBJ1-6): DVKVTQSSRYLVKRTGEKVFLECVQDMDHENMFWYRQDPGLGLRLIYFSYDVKMKEKGDIPEGYSVSREKKERFSLILESASTNQTSMYLCASSIAGTLPLHFGNGTRLTVT.

This clonotype was seen at least ten times. The chain joins TRBV12-3 or TRBV12-4 to TRBJ1-4; TRBD1 might be the D (5 bases). V dropped 5 bases and J dropped 8 bases, with 18 bases sitting between them. This CDR3 is 15 amino acids long. The CDR3 protein is CASSPFQGIDEKLFF. CDR3 in DNA: TGTGCCAGCAGTCCCTTCCAGGGAATAGACGAAAAACTGTTTTTT.

Many counts were recorded for this clonotype. This chain uses TRBV14 with TRBJ2-1; TRBD2 matches at 8 bases. CDR1 is SGHDN, CDR2 FVKESK, per germline. The CDR3 covers 14 residues. V dropped 4 bases and J dropped 4; count of bases not matched to a gene: 3. As DNA, the CDR3 is TGTGCCAGCAGCCCGACTAGCGTATACAATGAGCAGTTCTTC. Encoded protein: CASSPTSVYNEQFF. The full variable domain, its missing parts supplied by reference TRBV14 and TRBJ2-1, is EAGVTQFPSHSVIEKGQTVTLRCDPISGHDNLYWYRRVMGKEIKFLLHFVKESKQDESGMPNNRFLAERTGGTYSTLKVQPAELEDSGVYFCASSPTSVYNEQFFGPGTRLTVL.

The chain carries TRBV28 and TRBJ2-2; maybe TRBD1 (6 bases). Germline-derived CDR1 and CDR2 are MDHEN and SYDVKM. CDR3 length equals 15 residues. The V end was cut by 6 bases, the J end by 5 bases, with 16 bases between. The CDR3 loop reads CASSPTGSLTGELFF. DNA for the CDR3: TGTGCCAGCAGCCCGACAGGATCTTTGACCGGGGAGCTGTTTTTT.

This chain connects TRBV6-6 to TRBJ2-7, with D possibly TRBD1 on 7 matching bases. In germline, CDR1 is MNHNY, CDR2 SVGAGI (reference sequence). Trimming shortened V by 7 bases and J by 6 bases, and 19 bases separated the two germline ends. The CDR3 spans 14 residues. The DNA of the CDR3 is TGTGCCAGCACCCCAGTTGGGCAGGGGGGCGAGCAGTACTTC. Its translation is CASTPVGQGGEQYF.

The CDR3 DNA reads as TGTGCCAGCAGTTTGTTTGGCCCGATGCGGCTCACAGATACGCAGTATTTT. Its translation: CASSLFGPMRLTDTQYF. The chain combines TRBV12-3 or TRBV12-4 with TRBJ2-3; no firm D call. The ends were cut back, 3 bases at V and 2 bases at J, with 18 bases in the middle. The CDR3 is 17 residues long.

The chain combines TRBV6-2 or TRBV6-3 with TRBJ2-1; D gene uncertain. The V end lost 2 bases, the J end lost 9 bases, and 17 bases lay between the germline ends. From germline, CDR1 is MNHEY and CDR2 SVGEGT. The CDR3 has 15 residues. The CDR3 protein is CASSYGLVSTIEQFF. CDR3 DNA sequence: TGTGCCAGCAGTTACGGGCTAGTGAGTACAATTGAGCAGTTCTTC.

This clonotype was seen only a few times. The chain employs TRBV7-3 and TRBJ1-6; perhaps TRBD1 as D (5 bases). The germline V gene encodes CDR1 SGHTA and CDR2 FQGTGA. V was trimmed by 6 bases and J by 11 bases, leaving 11 bases between them. This CDR3 region has 12 residues. The CDR3 DNA follows: TGTGCCAGCAGTCCCGGGACGCCACCCCTCCACTTT. Its translation is CASSPGTPPLHF.

The J gene is TRBJ2-3, the V gene TRBV6-5; TRBD2 aligns across 12 bases. This CDR3 contains 17 residues. Germline loops: CDR1 MNHEY, CDR2 SVGAGI. The ends lost 6 bases at V and 0 bases at J; junction bases unmatched: 7. The CDR3 here is CASSPSGGDTSTDTQYF. The CDR3 nucleotides are TGTGCCAGCAGCCCTAGCGGGGGGGACACTAGCACAGATACGCAGTATTTT.

This clonotype was picked up many times. The chain links TRBV28 to TRBJ2-5; a weak D match, TRBD1 (6 bases). With 6 bases removed from V and 3 bases from J, the gap between germline ends came to 17 bases. CDR1 and CDR2 from the germline V gene are MDHEN and SYDVKM. The CDR3 runs 15 residues. The CDR3, as DNA: TGTGCCAGCAGGAGGCCTTTACGGGACAAAGAGACCCAGTACTTC. Translating it yields CASRRPLRDKETQYF.

This clonotype has more than one count but fewer than ten. The rearrangement joins TRBV5-1 to TRBJ2-4; D is unclear. The length of the CDR3 is 16 residues. CDR1 is SGHRS and CDR2 is YFSETQ in the germline V gene. V lost 3 bases to trimming and J lost 1 base, with 14 bases between them. The CDR3, as DNA: TGCGCCAGCAGCTCCCCCGGCGCCGACGCCAAAAACATTCAGTACTTC. Its protein is CASSSPGADAKNIQYF.

The chain couples TRBV5-6 to TRBJ1-4; 10 nucleotides agree with TRBD1. Germline loops: CDR1 SGHDT, CDR2 YYEEEE. The length of the CDR3 is 15 residues. Trimming removed 4 bases from V and 8 bases from J; junction bases left unmatched: 8. The CDR3 loop is CASSQLGQGPEKLFF. The CDR3 nucleotides read TGTGCCAGCAGCCAACTGGGACAGGGGCCCGAAAAACTGTTTTTT.

The V and J genes are TRBV5-1 and TRBJ1-1, with D perhaps matching TRBD1 (6 bases). CDR1 SGHRS and CDR2 YFSETQ come from the germline V gene. V gave up 0 bases and J gave up 5 bases, with 14 bases separating them. CDR3 length: 15 residues. The CDR3 DNA is TGCGCCAGCAGCTTGGCGGGGGGGGCTGAGACTGAAGCTTTCTTT. This gives the protein CASSLAGGAETEAFF. Based on the CDR3 plus reference TRBV5-1 and TRBJ1-1, the full variable domain is KAGVTQTPRYLIKTRGQQVTLSCSPISGHRSVSWYQQTPGQGLQFLFEYFSETQRNKGNFPGRFSGRQFSNSRSEMNVSTLELGDSALYLCASSLAGGAETEAFFGQGTRLTVV.

The V gene is TRBV6-6, the J gene TRBJ1-5; D gene unclear. With 3 bases removed from V and 3 bases from J, the gap between germline ends came to 12 bases. The CDR3 runs 15 residues. Germline V gene lookup returns CDR1 MNHNY and CDR2 SVGAGI (reference sequence). The CDR3 spells CASSYLMRLNQPQHF. As DNA, the CDR3 is TGTGCCAGCAGTTATTTGATGCGCCTCAATCAGCCCCAGCATTTT.

Comment on this clonotype: A read error is possible here, since a much larger clone lies one base away. This sequence joins TRBV5-1 and TRBJ2-5; no clear D gene. V gave up 6 bases and J gave up 5 bases, with 20 bases separating them. The CDR3 covers 15 residues. The V gene's germline CDR1 is SGHRS and CDR2 YFSETQ. For the CDR3, the DNA is TGCGCCAGCACCATCGGACGTTCCGATGTGGAGACCCAGTACTTC. The encoded protein is CASTIGRSDVETQYF.

J is TRBJ2-1 and V is TRBV27; D unresolved. The ends were cut back, 3 bases at V and 0 bases at J, with 9 bases in the middle. Germline CDR1 reads MNHEY; CDR2 reads SMNVEV (reference sequence). The CDR3 is 15 residues long. The CDR3 spells CASSFGVSSYNEQFF. CDR3 bases: TGTGCCAGCAGTTTTGGGGTTAGCTCCTACAATGAGCAGTTCTTC.

The J gene is TRBJ1-5, the V gene TRBV20-1, with D perhaps matching TRBD1 (6 bases). Trimming stripped 4 bases from V and 11 bases from J, with 18 bases between. CDR1 is DFQATT, CDR2 SNEGSKA, per germline (reference sequence). CDR3 length equals 13 residues. CDR3 in amino acids: CSATEQGPGAQHF. Written as DNA, the CDR3 is TGCAGTGCTACTGAACAGGGCCCGGGGGCCCAGCATTTT.